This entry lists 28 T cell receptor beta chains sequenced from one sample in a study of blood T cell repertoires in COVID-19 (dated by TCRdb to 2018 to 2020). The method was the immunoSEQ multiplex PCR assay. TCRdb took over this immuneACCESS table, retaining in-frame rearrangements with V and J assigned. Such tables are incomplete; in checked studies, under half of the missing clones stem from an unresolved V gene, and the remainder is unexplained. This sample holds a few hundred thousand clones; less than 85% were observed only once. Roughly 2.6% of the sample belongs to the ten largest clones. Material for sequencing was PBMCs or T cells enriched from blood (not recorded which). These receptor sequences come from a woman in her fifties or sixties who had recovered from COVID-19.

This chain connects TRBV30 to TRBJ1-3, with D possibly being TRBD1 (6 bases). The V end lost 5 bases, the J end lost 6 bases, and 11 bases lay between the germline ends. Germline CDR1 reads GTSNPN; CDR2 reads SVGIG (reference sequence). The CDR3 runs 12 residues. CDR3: CAWGGTTNTIYF. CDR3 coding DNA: TGTGCCTGGGGAGGGACAACAAACACCATATATTTT.

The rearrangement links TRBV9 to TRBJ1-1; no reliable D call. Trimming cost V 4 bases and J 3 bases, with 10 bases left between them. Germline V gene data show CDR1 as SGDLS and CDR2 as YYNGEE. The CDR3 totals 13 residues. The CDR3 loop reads CASSFSGDTEAFF. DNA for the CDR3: TGTGCCAGCAGCTTTTCCGGGGACACTGAAGCTTTCTTT. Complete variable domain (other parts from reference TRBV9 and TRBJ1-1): DSGVTQTPKHLITATGQRVTLRCSPRSGDLSVYWYQQSLDQGLQFLIQYYNGEERAKGNILERFSAQQFPDLHSELNLSSLELGDSALYFCASSFSGDTEAFFGQGTRLTVV.

The CDR3 DNA sequence: TGTGCCAGTAGTATAGGGACAGGGGTCTCTGGGGCCAACGTCCTGACTTTC. Translating gives CASSIGTGVSGANVLTF. This chain connects TRBV19 to TRBJ2-6; TRBD1 aligns across 9 bases. Germline V gives CDR1 LNHDA, CDR2 SQIVND (reference sequence). This CDR3 has 17 residues. J lost 0 bases, V lost 1 base, and 1 base had no gene match.

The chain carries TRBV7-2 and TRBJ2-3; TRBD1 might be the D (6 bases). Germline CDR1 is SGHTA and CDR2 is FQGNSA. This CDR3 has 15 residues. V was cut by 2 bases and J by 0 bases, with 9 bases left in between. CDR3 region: CASSLWGPSTDTQYF. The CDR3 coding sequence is TGTGCCAGCAGCTTATGGGGGCCGAGCACAGATACGCAGTATTTT. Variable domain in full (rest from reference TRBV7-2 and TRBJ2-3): GAGVSQSPSNKVTEKGKDVELRCDPISGHTALYWYRQSLGQGLEFLIYFQGNSAPDKSGLPSDRFSAERTGGSVSTLTIQRTQQEDSAVYLCASSLWGPSTDTQYFGPGTRLTVL.

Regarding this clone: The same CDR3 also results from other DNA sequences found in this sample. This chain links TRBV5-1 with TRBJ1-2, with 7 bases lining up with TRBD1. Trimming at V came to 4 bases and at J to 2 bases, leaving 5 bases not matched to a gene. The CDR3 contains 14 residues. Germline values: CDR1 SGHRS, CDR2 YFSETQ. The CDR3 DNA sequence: TGCGCCAGCAGCCTCGGGACAGCAAACTATGGCTACACCTTC. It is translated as CASSLGTANYGYTF.

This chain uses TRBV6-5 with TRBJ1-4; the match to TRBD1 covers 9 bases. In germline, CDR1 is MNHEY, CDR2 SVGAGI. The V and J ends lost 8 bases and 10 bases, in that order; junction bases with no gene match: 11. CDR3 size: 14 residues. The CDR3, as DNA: TGTGCCAGCGGAGGAATCACAGGGGGCGGAAAACTGTTTTTT. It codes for CASGGITGGGKLFF.

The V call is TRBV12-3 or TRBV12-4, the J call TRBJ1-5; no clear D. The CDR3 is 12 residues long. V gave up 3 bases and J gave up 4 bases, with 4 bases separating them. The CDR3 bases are TGTGCCAGCAGTTTTCATAATCAGCCCCAGCATTTT. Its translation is CASSFHNQPQHF.

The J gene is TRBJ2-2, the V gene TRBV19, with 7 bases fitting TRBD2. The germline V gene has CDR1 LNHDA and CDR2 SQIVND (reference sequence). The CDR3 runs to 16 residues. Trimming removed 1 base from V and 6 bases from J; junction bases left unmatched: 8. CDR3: CASSIGSWAGAGELFF. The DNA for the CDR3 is TGTGCCAGTAGTATAGGGTCTTGGGCGGGGGCCGGGGAGCTGTTTTTT. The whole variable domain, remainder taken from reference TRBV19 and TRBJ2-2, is DGGITQSPKYLFRKEGQNVTLSCEQNLNHDAMYWYRQDPGQGLRLIYYSQIVNDFQKGDIAEGYSVSREKKESFPLTVTSAQKNPTAFYLCASSIGSWAGAGELFFGEGSRLTVL.

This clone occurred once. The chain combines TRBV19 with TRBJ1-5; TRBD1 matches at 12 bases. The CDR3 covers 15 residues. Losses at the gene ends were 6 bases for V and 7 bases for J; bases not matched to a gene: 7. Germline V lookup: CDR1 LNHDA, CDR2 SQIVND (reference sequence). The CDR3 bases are TGTGCCAGTAGCATCGGGACAGGGGGCTGGCAGCCCCAGCATTTT. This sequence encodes CASSIGTGGWQPQHF. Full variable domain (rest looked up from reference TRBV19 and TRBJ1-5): DGGITQSPKYLFRKEGQNVTLSCEQNLNHDAMYWYRQDPGQGLRLIYYSQIVNDFQKGDIAEGYSVSREKKESFPLTVTSAQKNPTAFYLCASSIGTGGWQPQHFGDGTRLSIL.

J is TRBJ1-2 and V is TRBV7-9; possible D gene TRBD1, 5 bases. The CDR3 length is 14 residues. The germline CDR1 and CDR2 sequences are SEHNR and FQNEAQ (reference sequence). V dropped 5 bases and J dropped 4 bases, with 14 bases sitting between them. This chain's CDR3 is CASSHPGIGYGYTF. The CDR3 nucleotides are TGTGCCAGCAGCCACCCAGGGATTGGCTATGGCTACACCTTC.

The CDR3 loop reads CASSQDPLSGGHYNEQFF. CDR3 DNA: TGCGCCAGCAGCCAAGATCCTCTTAGCGGGGGACACTACAATGAGCAGTTCTTC. The rearrangement joins TRBV4-1 to TRBJ2-1; 9 bases map to TRBD2. V lost 0 bases and J lost 3; bases outside the gene matches: 9. The germline V gene encodes CDR1 MGHRA and CDR2 YSYEKL. The CDR3 runs to 18 residues.

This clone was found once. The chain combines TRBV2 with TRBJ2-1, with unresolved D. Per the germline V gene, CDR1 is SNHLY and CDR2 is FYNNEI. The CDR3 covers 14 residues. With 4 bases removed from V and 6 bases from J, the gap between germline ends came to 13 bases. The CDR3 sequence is CASSGEWARNEQFF. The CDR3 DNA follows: TGTGCCAGCAGTGGAGAATGGGCCCGCAATGAGCAGTTCTTC.

The CDR3 DNA follows: TGTGCCTGGGCCGGGGAAGAAATGAACACTGAAGCTTTCTTT. Encoded protein: CAWAGEEMNTEAFF. The chain is built from TRBV30 and TRBJ1-1, with no clear D. V was trimmed by 5 bases and J by 0 bases, leaving 13 bases between them. Germline loops: CDR1 GTSNPN, CDR2 SVGIG (reference sequence). The CDR3 totals 14 residues.

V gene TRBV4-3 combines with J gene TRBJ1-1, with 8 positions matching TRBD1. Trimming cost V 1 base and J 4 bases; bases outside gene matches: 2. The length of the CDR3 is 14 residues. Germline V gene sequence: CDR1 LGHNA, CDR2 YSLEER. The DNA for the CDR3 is TGCGCCAGCAGCCAAGGACAGGGGACCACTGAAGCTTTCTTT. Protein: CASSQGQGTTEAFF.

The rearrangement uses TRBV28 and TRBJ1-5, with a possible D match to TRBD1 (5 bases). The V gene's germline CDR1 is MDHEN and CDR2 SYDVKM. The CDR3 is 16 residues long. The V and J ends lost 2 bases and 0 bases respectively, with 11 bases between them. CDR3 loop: CASSLGYGASNQPQHF. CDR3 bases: TGTGCCAGCAGTTTAGGGTATGGGGCTAGCAATCAGCCCCAGCATTTT.

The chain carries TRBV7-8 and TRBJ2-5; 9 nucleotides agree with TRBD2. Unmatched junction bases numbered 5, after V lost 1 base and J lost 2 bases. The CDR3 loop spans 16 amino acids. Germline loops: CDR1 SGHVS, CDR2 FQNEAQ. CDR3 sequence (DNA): TGTGCCAGCAGCTTAGTGGTCCTAGCGGGGCAAGAGACCCAGTACTTC. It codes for CASSLVVLAGQETQYF. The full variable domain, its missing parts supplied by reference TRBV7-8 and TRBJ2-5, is GAGVSQSPRYKVAKRGQDVALRCDPISGHVSLFWYQQALGQGPEFLTYFQNEAQLDKSGLPSDRFFAERPEGSVSTLKIQRTQQEDSAVYLCASSLVVLAGQETQYFGPGTRLLVL.

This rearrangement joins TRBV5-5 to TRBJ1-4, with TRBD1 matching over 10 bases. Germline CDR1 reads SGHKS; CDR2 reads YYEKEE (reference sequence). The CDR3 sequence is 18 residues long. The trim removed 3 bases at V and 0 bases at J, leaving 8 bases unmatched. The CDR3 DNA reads TGTGCCAGCAGCTCGGGTCGGGGACAGGGGTCAACTAATGAAAAACTGTTTTTT. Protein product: CASSSGRGQGSTNEKLFF.

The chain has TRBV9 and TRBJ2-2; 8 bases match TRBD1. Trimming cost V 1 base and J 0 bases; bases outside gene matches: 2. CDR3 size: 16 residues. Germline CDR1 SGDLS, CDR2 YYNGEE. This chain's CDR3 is CASSVKGQANTGELFF. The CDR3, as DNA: TGTGCCAGCAGCGTAAAGGGACAGGCGAACACCGGGGAGCTGTTTTTT.

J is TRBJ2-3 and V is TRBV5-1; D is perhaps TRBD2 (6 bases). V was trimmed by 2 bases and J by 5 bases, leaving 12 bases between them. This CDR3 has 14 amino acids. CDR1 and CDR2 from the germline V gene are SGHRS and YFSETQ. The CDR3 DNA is TGCGCCAGCAGCTTCGGCCCGGGGGAAGATACGCAGTATTTT. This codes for CASSFGPGEDTQYF.

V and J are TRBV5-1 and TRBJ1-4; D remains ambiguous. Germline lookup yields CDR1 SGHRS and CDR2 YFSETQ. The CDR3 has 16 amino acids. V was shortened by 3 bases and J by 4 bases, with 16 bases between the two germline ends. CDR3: CASSSKRTEYNEKLFF. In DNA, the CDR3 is TGCGCCAGCAGCTCAAAACGCACAGAATATAATGAAAAACTGTTTTTT.

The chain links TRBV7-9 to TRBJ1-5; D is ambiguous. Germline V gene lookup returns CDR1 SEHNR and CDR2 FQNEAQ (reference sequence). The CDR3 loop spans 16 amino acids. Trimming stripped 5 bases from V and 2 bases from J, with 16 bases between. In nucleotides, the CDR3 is TGTGCCAGCAGCCTGGAAGGGAGGACGGGCAATCAGCCCCAGCATTTT. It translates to CASSLEGRTGNQPQHF.

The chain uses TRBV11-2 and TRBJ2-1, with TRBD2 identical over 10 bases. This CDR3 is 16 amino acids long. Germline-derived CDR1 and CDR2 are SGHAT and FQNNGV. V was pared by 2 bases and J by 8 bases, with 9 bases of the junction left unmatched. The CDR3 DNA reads TGTGCCAGCAGCTTATTTGAGGGACTAGCGTGGGATGAGCAGTTCTTC. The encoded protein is CASSLFEGLAWDEQFF.

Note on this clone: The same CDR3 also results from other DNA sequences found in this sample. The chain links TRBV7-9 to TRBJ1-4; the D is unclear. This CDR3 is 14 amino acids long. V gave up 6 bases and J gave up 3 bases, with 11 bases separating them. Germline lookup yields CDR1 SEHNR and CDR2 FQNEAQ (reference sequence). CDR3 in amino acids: CASSLRGSNEKLFF. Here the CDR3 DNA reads TGTGCCAGCAGTCTGCGGGGATCTAATGAAAAACTGTTTTTT.

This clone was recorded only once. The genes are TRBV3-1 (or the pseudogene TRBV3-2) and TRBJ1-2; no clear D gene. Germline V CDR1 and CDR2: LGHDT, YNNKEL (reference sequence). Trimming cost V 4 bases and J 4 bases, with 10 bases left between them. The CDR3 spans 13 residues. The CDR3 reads CASSRGVVYGYTF. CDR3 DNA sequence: TGTGCCAGCAGCCGCGGGGTGGTCTATGGCTACACCTTC.

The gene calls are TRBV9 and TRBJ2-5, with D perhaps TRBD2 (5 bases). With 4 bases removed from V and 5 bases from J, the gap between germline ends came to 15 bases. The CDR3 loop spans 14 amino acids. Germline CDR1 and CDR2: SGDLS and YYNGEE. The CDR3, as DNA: TGTGCCAGCAGCCCCAATAGCGCTCGTGAGACCCAGTACTTC. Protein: CASSPNSARETQYF. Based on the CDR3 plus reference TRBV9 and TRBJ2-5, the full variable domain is DSGVTQTPKHLITATGQRVTLRCSPRSGDLSVYWYQQSLDQGLQFLIQYYNGEERAKGNILERFSAQQFPDLHSELNLSSLELGDSALYFCASSPNSARETQYFGPGTRLLVL.

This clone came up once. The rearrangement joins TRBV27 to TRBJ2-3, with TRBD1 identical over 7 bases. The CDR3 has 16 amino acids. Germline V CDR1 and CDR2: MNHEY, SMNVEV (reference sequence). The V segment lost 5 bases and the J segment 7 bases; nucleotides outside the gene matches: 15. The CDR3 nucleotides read TGTGCCAGCAGTGGATGGGACAGCTCAAAGGCGCATACGCAGTATTTT. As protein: CASSGWDSSKAHTQYF.

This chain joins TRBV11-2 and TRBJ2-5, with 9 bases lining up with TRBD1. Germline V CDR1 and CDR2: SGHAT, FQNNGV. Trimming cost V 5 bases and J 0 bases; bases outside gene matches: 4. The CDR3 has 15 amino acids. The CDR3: CASSLGQGYQETQYF. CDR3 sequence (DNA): TGTGCCAGCAGCCTAGGACAGGGGTACCAAGAGACCCAGTACTTC.

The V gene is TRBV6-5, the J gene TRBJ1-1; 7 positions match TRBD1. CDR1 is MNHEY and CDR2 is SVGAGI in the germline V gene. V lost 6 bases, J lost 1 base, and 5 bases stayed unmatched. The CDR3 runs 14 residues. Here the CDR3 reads CASRQGQSNTEAFF. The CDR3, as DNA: TGTGCCAGCAGACAGGGGCAATCGAACACTGAAGCTTTCTTT.